The source of this TCR beta chain is a study of control samples from healthy donors and cancer patients. Here immunoSEQ multiplex PCR was the method, and the copy in TCRdb shows in-frame clones only, minus some. The sample holds more than 75,000 clones, 75% to 85% seen once. There are 18 residues in the CDR3. The sequenced material came from blood. This chain connects TRBV21-1 to TRBJ1-1; the DNA was not compared with TRBD1, the D call given in the table. TRBV21-1 has pseudogene status. The origin of this receptor is a woman in her twenties or thirties in good health. The CDR3 protein is CASSRDRHLMKMNTEAFF. CDR3 bases: TGTGCCAGCAGCCGGGACAGACATTTAATGAAGATGAACACTGAAGCTTTCTTT.